These 26 T cell receptor beta chains came from one sample sequenced in a study of cytomegalovirus exposure and HLA in healthy donors. The assay was immunoSEQ multiplex PCR, and TCRdb's table has in-frame clones only and misses some. This table has roughly 98,000 clones, about 88% appearing once. The specimen was PBMCs. These receptors all come from a man between 18 and 29 years old in good health and CMV-seropositive.

The chain links TRBV19 to TRBJ2-1; 9 bases map to TRBD1. Germline V gene lookup returns CDR1 LNHDA and CDR2 SQIVND (reference sequence). This CDR3 comprises 17 residues. The V and J ends lost 4 bases and 6 bases, in that order; junction bases with no gene match: 13. CDR3 sequence reads: CASSTSLRDRDINEQFF. The CDR3 DNA reads as TGTGCCAGTAGTACCTCCCTCCGGGACAGGGACATCAATGAGCAGTTCTTC.

The chain carries TRBV6-5 and TRBJ1-1; D uncertain. Germline CDR1 is MNHEY and CDR2 is SVGAGI. CDR3 size: 12 residues. Between the trimmed V and J ends, which lost 6 bases and 10 bases, there was a span of 15 bases. Here the CDR3 reads CASRPGVGRAFF. The DNA for the CDR3 is TGTGCCAGCAGACCCGGGGTTGGGAGAGCTTTCTTT.

This clone was seen a handful of times. V usage is TRBV27 and J usage is TRBJ2-7; TRBD2 matches at 7 bases. Germline-derived CDR1 and CDR2 are MNHEY and SMNVEV (reference sequence). J was trimmed by 6 bases and V by 4 bases; bases with no gene match: 6. The CDR3 sequence is 13 residues long. CDR3 coding DNA: TGTGCCAGCAGTTCCAGCGGGGAGGTCGAGCAGTACTTC. Translating it yields CASSSSGEVEQYF.

The chain couples TRBV18 to TRBJ1-1; 7 positions match TRBD1. V lost 3 bases to trimming and J lost 0 bases; unmatched junction nucleotides: 7. The germline gives CDR1 KGHSH, CDR2 LQKENI. This CDR3 contains 16 residues. CDR3 sequence: CASSPSLTGLNTEAFF. The CDR3, as DNA: TGTGCCAGCTCACCTTCGCTGACAGGGTTGAACACTGAAGCTTTCTTT.

V gene TRBV18 combines with J gene TRBJ1-5, with D possibly being TRBD1 (5 bases). The length of the CDR3 is 14 residues. CDR1 and CDR2 from the germline V gene are KGHSH and LQKENI. Deletions cut 3 bases from V and 6 bases from J, with 12 bases between. The CDR3 loop reads CASSPGQGSQPQHF. In DNA, the CDR3 is TGTGCCAGCTCACCGGGGCAGGGCAGTCAGCCCCAGCATTTT.

Written as DNA, the CDR3 is TGTGCCAGCAGTACTAGCGGGGGACCCTACGAGCAGTACTTC. Translation gives CASSTSGGPYEQYF. The chain joins TRBV2 to TRBJ2-7; 11 bases are shared with TRBD2. The ends lost 5 bases at V and 2 bases at J; junction bases unmatched: 2. From germline, CDR1 is SNHLY and CDR2 FYNNEI. The CDR3 runs 14 residues.

The CDR3 sequence is CASSLGGTGQETQYF. CDR3 in DNA: TGTGCCAGCAGCTTAGGGGGGACAGGGCAAGAGACCCAGTACTTC. V is TRBV7-8 and J is TRBJ2-5; 9 bases agree with TRBD1. The CDR3 totals 15 residues. Unmatched junction bases numbered 2, after V lost 1 base and J lost 2 bases. Germline CDR1 is SGHVS and CDR2 is FQNEAQ.

This clone came up once. V gene TRBV27 combines with J gene TRBJ2-1; TRBD2 matches 7 bases. Germline-derived CDR1 and CDR2 are MNHEY and SMNVEV (reference sequence). The junction had 11 bases not matched to a gene; V was cut back by 5 bases and J by 4 bases. The CDR3 length is 16 residues. CDR3 nucleotides: TGTGCCAGCAGTCGAGTGGGGGGGTCGTGGTACAATGAGCAGTTCTTC. This encodes CASSRVGGSWYNEQFF.

The chain links TRBV11-2 to TRBJ2-7; TRBD1 matches at 7 bases. The V segment lost 5 bases and the J segment 7 bases; nucleotides outside the gene matches: 17. CDR3 length: 16 residues. Germline-derived CDR1 and CDR2 are SGHAT and FQNNGV. In nucleotides, the CDR3 is TGTGCCAGCAGCCCCCGACCCGGGACAGATCCTACAGAGCAGTACTTC. It translates to CASSPRPGTDPTEQYF. The whole variable domain, remainder taken from reference TRBV11-2 and TRBJ2-7, is EAGVAQSPRYKIIEKRQSVAFWCNPISGHATLYWYQQILGQGPKLLIQFQNNGVVDDSQLPKDRFSAERLKGVDSTLKIQPAKLEDSAVYLCASSPRPGTDPTEQYFGPGTRLTVT.

This clone was observed once. Here the CDR3 reads CATSRDYGGKRDNEQFF. CDR3 nucleotide sequence: TGTGCCACCAGCAGAGATTACGGCGGGAAGAGAGACAATGAGCAGTTCTTC. The chain combines TRBV15 with TRBJ2-1; possible D gene TRBD2, 6 bases. This CDR3 contains 17 residues. Germline CDR1 and CDR2: LNHNV and YYDKDF (reference sequence). V lost 0 bases, J lost 5 bases, and 17 bases lay in between.

The chain couples TRBV7-3 to TRBJ2-3, with TRBD2 matching 10 bases. After removal of 5 bases from V and 1 base from J, the junction contained 9 bases not matched to a gene. The CDR3 has 17 residues. The V gene's germline CDR1 is SGHTA and CDR2 FQGTGA. The chain's CDR3 is CASSLAGAPGGTDTQYF. As DNA, the CDR3 is TGTGCCAGCAGCCTAGCGGGGGCCCCCGGCGGCACAGATACGCAGTATTTT.

The chain joins TRBV7-9 to TRBJ2-1; the match to TRBD2 covers 11 bases. Germline V gene sequence: CDR1 SEHNR, CDR2 FQNEAQ (reference sequence). J was trimmed by 6 bases and V by 2 bases; bases with no gene match: 9. This CDR3 contains 17 residues. Here the CDR3 DNA reads TGTGCCAGCAGCTTAACCCTAGCGGGAGGCCTCTTCAATGAGCAGTTCTTC. Amino acid sequence: CASSLTLAGGLFNEQFF. The full variable domain, its missing parts supplied by reference TRBV7-9 and TRBJ2-1, is DTGVSQNPRHKITKRGQNVTFRCDPISEHNRLYWYRQTLGQGPEFLTYFQNEAQLEKSRLLSDRFSAERPKGSFSTLEIQRTEQGDSAMYLCASSLTLAGGLFNEQFFGPGTRLTVL.

The V call is TRBV19, the J call TRBJ2-2; 7 bases align to TRBD1. Losses at the gene ends were 7 bases for V and 8 bases for J; bases not matched to a gene: 7. This CDR3 region has 13 residues. From germline, CDR1 is LNHDA and CDR2 SQIVND (reference sequence). DNA of the CDR3: TGTGCCAGTACCGACAGGGTTGCTGGGGAGCTGTTTTTT. This codes for CASTDRVAGELFF.

This chain links TRBV11-2 with TRBJ2-1, with TRBD2 identical over 10 bases. The V and J ends lost 5 bases and 0 bases, in that order; junction bases with no gene match: 4. The CDR3 runs 16 residues. Germline V gene sequence: CDR1 SGHAT, CDR2 FQNNGV. CDR3 DNA: TGTGCCAGCAGCAGGACTAGCGGAAGCTCCTACAATGAGCAGTTCTTC. It specifies CASSRTSGSSYNEQFF.

The chain employs TRBV6-1 and TRBJ2-5; 9 nucleotides agree with TRBD2. Unmatched junction bases numbered 11, after V lost 3 bases and J lost 0 bases. CDR3 length: 18 residues. From germline, CDR1 is MNHNS and CDR2 SASEGT. Here the CDR3 DNA reads TGTGCCAGCAGTGAGGGAAAAGGACTAGCGCTGTACCAAGAGACCCAGTACTTC. The encoded protein is CASSEGKGLALYQETQYF.

V gene TRBV11-2 combines with J gene TRBJ2-7; TRBD1 matches at 9 bases. V lost 3 bases and J lost 4; bases outside the gene matches: 1. Germline loops: CDR1 SGHAT, CDR2 FQNNGV. The CDR3 sequence is 13 residues long. The CDR3 nucleotides are TGTGCCAGCAGCTTCGGGACAGGGTACGAGCAGTACTTC. It encodes CASSFGTGYEQYF.

V and J are TRBV10-3 and TRBJ2-7; a possible D gene is TRBD2 (7 bases). Trimming left V 8 bases short and J 2 bases short, with 16 bases between. From germline, CDR1 is ENHRY and CDR2 SYGVKD. This CDR3 is 14 amino acids long. CDR3 sequence: CAIQGGGRPYEQYF. In DNA form, the CDR3 reads TGTGCCATCCAGGGAGGGGGGCGGCCCTACGAGCAGTACTTC.

The rearrangement joins TRBV7-9 to TRBJ2-2, with 7 bases fitting TRBD2. The length of the CDR3 is 16 residues. The junction had 7 bases not matched to a gene; V was cut back by 5 bases and J by 1 base. Germline CDR1 reads SEHNR; CDR2 reads FQNEAQ (reference sequence). Here the CDR3 reads CASSPESGMNTGELFF. The CDR3 bases are TGTGCCAGCAGCCCTGAGAGCGGGATGAACACCGGGGAGCTGTTTTTT.

In this sample, this clone turned up once. V is TRBV10-1 and J is TRBJ1-1; D possibly corresponds to TRBD1 (5 bases). Germline values: CDR1 WNHNN, CDR2 SYGVQD (reference sequence). This CDR3 spans 13 amino acids. Trimming took 3 bases from V and 2 from J, leaving 7 bases between them. This CDR3 is CASSEGVNTEAFF. DNA of the CDR3: TGCGCCAGCAGTGAAGGGGTTAACACTGAAGCTTTCTTT.

V and J are TRBV2 and TRBJ1-1; TRBD1 matches 7 bases. Per germline, CDR1 SNHLY and CDR2 FYNNEI. The CDR3 totals 13 residues. Trimming at V came to 11 bases and at J to 0 bases, leaving 6 bases not matched to a gene. The CDR3 coding sequence is TGTGCCGGACAGGTAATTATGAACACTGAAGCTTTCTTT. Its protein product is CAGQVIMNTEAFF.

This clone was picked up one time. V is TRBV10-3 and J is TRBJ2-5, with 14 bases identical to TRBD2. V lost 4 bases to trimming and J lost 5 bases; unmatched junction nucleotides: 6. This CDR3 region has 16 residues. Germline CDR1 ENHRY, CDR2 SYGVKD. CDR3 DNA sequence: TGTGCCATCAGTGGGGGACTAGCGGGAGAGGCTGAGACCCAGTACTTC. Protein product: CAISGGLAGEAETQYF.

This chain links TRBV28 with TRBJ2-7; 15 bases line up with TRBD2. Germline loops: CDR1 MDHEN, CDR2 SYDVKM. The CDR3 is 16 amino acids. V trimming: 6 bases; J trimming: 4 bases; junction bases outside the gene matches: 7. CDR3 amino acids: CASSVFGLAGGYEQYF. The CDR3, as DNA: TGTGCCAGCAGCGTTTTCGGACTAGCGGGAGGGTACGAGCAGTACTTC. The full variable domain, its missing parts supplied by reference TRBV28 and TRBJ2-7, is DVKVTQSSRYLVKRTGEKVFLECVQDMDHENMFWYRQDPGLGLRLIYFSYDVKMKEKGDIPEGYSVSREKKERFSLILESASTNQTSMYLCASSVFGLAGGYEQYFGPGTRLTVT.

This sequence joins TRBV5-6 and TRBJ2-3; TRBD1 is a possible D gene (6 bases). In germline, CDR1 is SGHDT, CDR2 YYEEEE. CDR3 size: 12 residues. Between the trimmed V and J ends, which lost 4 bases and 5 bases, there was a span of 8 bases. CDR3 loop: CASSPQGDTQYF. DNA of the CDR3: TGTGCCAGCAGCCCACAGGGAGATACGCAGTATTTT.

This chain links TRBV19 with TRBJ1-1; 8 bases line up with TRBD1. Germline CDR1 reads LNHDA; CDR2 reads SQIVND (reference sequence). V lost 5 bases and J lost 11; bases outside the gene matches: 10. The CDR3 is 13 amino acids. Here the CDR3 reads CASSETGAQGAFF. The DNA for the CDR3 is TGTGCCAGTAGTGAGACAGGGGCTCAGGGGGCTTTCTTT.

CDR3 protein: CASSQGQEWYF. The CDR3 DNA follows: TGTGCCAGCAGCCAGGGACAGGAGTGGTACTTC. This chain joins TRBV7-2 and TRBJ2-7, with 8 bases matching TRBD1. The CDR3 covers 11 residues. The ends lost 5 bases at V and 12 bases at J; junction bases unmatched: 6. Germline loops: CDR1 SGHTA, CDR2 FQGNSA.

The chain couples TRBV19 to TRBJ1-2, with a possible D match to TRBD1 (5 bases). CDR3 length: 14 residues. Germline V gene data show CDR1 as LNHDA and CDR2 as SQIVND (reference sequence). Trimming stripped 3 bases from V and 6 bases from J, with 14 bases between. The chain's CDR3 is CASSIGRSGDGYTF. The DNA for the CDR3 is TGTGCCAGTAGTATTGGGCGATCGGGGGATGGCTACACCTTC.